This T cell receptor beta chain derives from a study of T cells in narcolepsy. Across the study: Enrolled donors included narcolepsy type 1 or type 2 patients and healthy controls. Study-wide results and caveats: HCRT-specific and TRIB2-specific autoreactive clonotypes appeared among same-patient CSF and blood CD4+ clonotypes. Healthy controls reportedly lacked the autoreactive clonotypes serially found in patients' blood.

Profiled with immunoSEQ multiplex PCR; TCRdb holds only in-frame clones, not every one. This sample has tens of thousands of clones, with around four fifths found just once. Germline V gene lookup returns CDR1 SGHDT and CDR2 YYEEEE. The CDR3 runs to 14 residues. V was clipped by 4 bases and J by 5 bases; unmatched bases: 9. A remark on this clone: The antigen is undetermined.

J is TRBJ2-7 and V is TRBV5-6, with 7 nucleotides matching TRBD1. This TCR came from a human donor with narcolepsy. Sequencing was done on a sample of CD45RA- memory CD4+ T cells from PBMCs. CDR3 residues: CASSLIGTADEQYF. The CDR3 nucleotides read TGTGCCAGCAGCCTTATTGGGACAGCCGACGAGCAGTACTTC. The complete variable domain, with remaining parts taken from reference TRBV5-6 and TRBJ2-7, reads DAGVTQSPTHLIKTRGQQVTLRCSPKSGHDTVSWYQQALGQGPQFIFQYYEEEERQRGNFPDRFSGHQFPNYSSELNVNALLLGDSALYLCASSLIGTADEQYFGPGTRLTVT.